This T cell receptor beta chain stems from a study of T cell repertoires in cytomegalovirus infection. Overall study results and limits: Public TCR beta family frequency separated CMV-and-HLA carriers, including in an independent cohort.

A single count supports this clonotype. Its antigen is not known. One end of the junction varies from germline; a read error may be responsible. TCRdb passed the reads through MiXCR, listing each CDR3 protein once. The table shows more than 55,000 distinct CDR3 sequences, with approximately 20% occurring only once. Germline CDR1 and CDR2: MDHEN and SYDVKM. The CDR3 is 16 residues long. The TCR sequence derives from a human donor in good health (CMV status not recorded). Some clones in this sample may be carry-over from other donors' samples. The sequences come from CD8+ T cells from cultured PBMCs, collected from culture after CMV antigen stimulation. This chain links TRBV28 with TRBJ2-7, with a possible D match to TRBD1 (5 bases). CDR3 DNA sequence: TGTGCTAGCAGTGGCCCAGGGCGAAGCAGCTCCTACGAGCAGTACTTC. Protein product: CASSGPGRSSSYEQYF.